The rows below give T cell receptor beta chains drawn from one sample of a study of post-analysis software for immune sequencing data. In TCRdb, the PCR reads were re-called with MiXCR into one record per CDR3 protein. The sample carries hundreds of thousands of distinct CDR3 sequences, approximately 37% recorded once. The sample taken for sequencing was blood. The receptor source for this set is a girl aged 2-15 years with multiple sclerosis. CDR3s include the opening cysteine and the closing phenylalanine or tryptophan. A D gene is named only where the DNA matches it firmly. A clone size is listed for some rows: how often the clone was seen (once, few, many), or a class if it is expanded.

clone size: .
D gene: .
V gene: TRBV12-3/TRBV12-4
J gene: TRBJ1-2
CDR3 protein: CASSTAGGTYGYTF
CDR3 DNA: TGTGCCAGCAGCACGGCGGGGGGGACCTATGGCTACACCTTC

clone size: .
D gene: .
V gene: TRBV12-3/TRBV12-4
J gene: TRBJ1-2
CDR3 protein: CASSSTPGPPGYGYTF
CDR3 DNA: TGTGCCAGCAGTTCGACCCCGGGACCTCCTGGCTATGGCTACACCTTC

clone size: .
D gene: .
V gene: TRBV30
J gene: TRBJ1-5
CDR3 protein: CAWTSGDSNQPQHF
CDR3 DNA: TGTGCCTGGACCTCGGGGGACAGCAATCAGCCCCAGCATTTT

clone size: .
D gene: .
V gene: TRBV5-6
J gene: TRBJ2-5
CDR3 protein: CASSYNYLETPVGTQYF
CDR3 DNA: TGTGCCAGCAGCTATAACTACCTGGAGACCCCAGTAGGGACCCAGTACTTC

clone size: few
D gene: TRBD1
V gene: TRBV4-3
J gene: TRBJ1-2
CDR3 protein: CASSQSIRGHGYGYTF
CDR3 DNA: TGCGCCAGCAGCCAATCTATCAGGGGGCACGGCTATGGCTACACCTTC

clone size: .
D gene: TRBD2
V gene: TRBV12-5
J gene: TRBJ2-7
CDR3 protein: CASGLVSNRLAPHYEQYF
CDR3 DNA: TGTGCTAGTGGTTTGGTATCTAATAGACTAGCGCCCCACTACGAGCAGTACTTC

clone size: few
D gene: TRBD2
V gene: TRBV4-1
J gene: TRBJ2-3
CDR3 protein: CASSQVRREAGTDTQYF
CDR3 DNA: TGCGCCAGCAGCCAAGTTAGGCGGGAGGCCGGCACAGATACGCAGTATTTT

clone size: .
D gene: TRBD2
V gene: TRBV5-6
J gene: TRBJ2-2
CDR3 protein: CASSLMTSGSTGELFF
CDR3 DNA: TGTGCCAGCAGCTTGATGACTAGCGGGAGTACCGGGGAGCTGTTTTTT

clone size: .
D gene: .
V gene: TRBV18
J gene: TRBJ2-7
CDR3 protein: CASSPQTGFHEQYF
CDR3 DNA: TGTGCCAGCTCACCACAGACTGGTTTCCACGAGCAGTACTTC

clone size: few
D gene: .
V gene: TRBV7-9
J gene: TRBJ2-7
CDR3 protein: CASSLKYEQYF
CDR3 DNA: TGTGCCAGCAGCTTGAAGTACGAGCAGTACTTC

clone size: .
D gene: .
V gene: TRBV6-6
J gene: TRBJ1-2
CDR3 protein: CASRRPGGYGYTF
CDR3 DNA: TGTGCCAGCAGACGTCCTGGGGGCTATGGCTACACCTTC

clone size: .
D gene: TRBD1
V gene: TRBV3-1
J gene: TRBJ1-2
CDR3 protein: CASSQTDRGIRAGYTF
CDR3 DNA: TGTGCCAGCAGCCAGACGGACAGGGGGATCCGGGCTGGCTACACCTTC

clone size: .
D gene: .
V gene: TRBV10-3
J gene: TRBJ1-5
CDR3 protein: CAISESYGRKSQPQHF
CDR3 DNA: TGTGCCATCAGTGAGTCTTACGGCAGGAAAAGTCAGCCCCAGCATTTT

clone size: .
D gene: .
V gene: TRBV2
J gene: TRBJ1-1
CDR3 protein: CASIGNMNTEAFF
CDR3 DNA: TGTGCCAGCATCGGAAACATGAACACTGAAGCTTTCTTT

clone size: .
D gene: .
V gene: TRBV11-2
J gene: TRBJ2-5
CDR3 protein: CAVAGLDQETQYF
CDR3 DNA: TGTGCCGTAGCAGGCCTGGACCAAGAGACCCAGTACTTC

clone size: .
D gene: TRBD2
V gene: TRBV5-1
J gene: TRBJ2-3
CDR3 protein: CASSWGLAALGTDTQYF
CDR3 DNA: TGCGCCAGCAGCTGGGGACTAGCGGCCTTAGGCACAGATACGCAGTATTTT

clone size: .
D gene: .
V gene: TRBV5-1
J gene: TRBJ2-2
CDR3 protein: CASSRDQADGELFF
CDR3 DNA: TGCGCCAGCAGCCGGGACCAGGCCGACGGGGAGCTGTTTTTT

clone size: .
D gene: .
V gene: TRBV28
J gene: TRBJ2-7
CDR3 protein: CASSLFDNEQYF
CDR3 DNA: TGTGCCAGCAGTTTATTTGACAATGAGCAGTACTTC

clone size: .
D gene: TRBD1
V gene: TRBV6-1
J gene: TRBJ2-1
CDR3 protein: CAGTGPYPKNEQFF
CDR3 DNA: TGTGCCGGGACAGGGCCCTACCCCAAGAATGAGCAGTTCTTC

clone size: .
D gene: .
V gene: TRBV28
J gene: TRBJ2-1
CDR3 protein: CASSSQPLYRERDEQFF
CDR3 DNA: TGTGCCAGCAGCTCCCAACCACTATACAGGGAGCGGGATGAGCAGTTCTTC

clone size: once
D gene: .
V gene: TRBV25-1
J gene: TRBJ2-7
CDR3 protein: CASSESGSQTYEQYF
CDR3 DNA: TGTGCCAGCAGTGAATCAGGGAGTCAGACCTACGAGCAGTACTTC

clone size: few
D gene: .
V gene: TRBV29-1
J gene: TRBJ2-3
CDR3 protein: CSAPRGTSTDTQYF
CDR3 DNA: TGCAGCGCCCCACGGGGGACGAGCACAGATACGCAGTATTTT

clone size: .
D gene: .
V gene: TRBV10-3
J gene: TRBJ1-4
CDR3 protein: CAISDVGEREKLFF
CDR3 DNA: TGTGCCATCAGTGATGTTGGGGAAAGGGAAAAACTGTTTTTT

clone size: .
D gene: .
V gene: TRBV5-1
J gene: TRBJ2-1
CDR3 protein: CASSLVTGMGYNEQFF
CDR3 DNA: TGCGCCAGCAGCTTGGTAACAGGTATGGGGTACAATGAGCAGTTCTTC

clone size: few
D gene: .
V gene: TRBV5-1
J gene: TRBJ1-2
CDR3 protein: CASSSFGELGDGYTF
CDR3 DNA: TGCGCCAGCAGTTCGTTCGGGGAGTTGGGGGATGGCTACACCTTC

clone size: .
D gene: .
V gene: TRBV7-2
J gene: TRBJ2-7
CDR3 protein: CASSLEWRYEQYF
CDR3 DNA: TGTGCCAGCAGCTTAGAGTGGAGGTACGAGCAGTACTTC

clone size: few
D gene: TRBD1
V gene: TRBV6-5
J gene: TRBJ2-7
CDR3 protein: CASSFNRGRHEQYF
CDR3 DNA: TGTGCCAGCAGTTTCAACAGGGGGCGACACGAGCAGTACTTC

clone size: .
D gene: .
V gene: TRBV5-5
J gene: TRBJ2-1
CDR3 protein: CASSLFGGEQFF
CDR3 DNA: TGTGCCAGCAGCTTGTTTGGCGGTGAGCAGTTCTTC

clone size: few
D gene: .
V gene: TRBV7-3
J gene: TRBJ2-1
CDR3 protein: CASSCDGRYYADEQFF
CDR3 DNA: TGTGCCAGCAGCTGCGATGGACGGTATTATGCGGATGAGCAGTTCTTC

clone size: .
D gene: .
V gene: TRBV7-3
J gene: TRBJ2-3
CDR3 protein: CASRYSGTSTDTQYF
CDR3 DNA: TGTGCCAGCAGGTATAGCGGAACTAGCACAGATACGCAGTATTTT

clone size: .
D gene: .
V gene: TRBV19
J gene: TRBJ1-2
CDR3 protein: CASRDGSTGYGYTF
CDR3 DNA: TGTGCCAGTAGAGATGGGAGTACGGGCTATGGCTACACCTTC

clone size: few
D gene: .
V gene: TRBV27
J gene: TRBJ1-2
CDR3 protein: CASRLSPRDYGYTF
CDR3 DNA: TGTGCCAGCCGCCTTAGCCCCAGGGACTATGGCTACACCTTC

clone size: .
D gene: .
V gene: TRBV5-1
J gene: TRBJ2-2
CDR3 protein: CASSLAGGVGTGELFF
CDR3 DNA: TGCGCCAGCAGCTTGGCTGGGGGCGTCGGCACCGGGGAGCTGTTTTTT

clone size: few
D gene: .
V gene: TRBV20-1
J gene: TRBJ1-2
CDR3 protein: CSASASSGGYTF
CDR3 DNA: TGCAGTGCGTCGGCCTCGTCTGGTGGCTACACCTTC

clone size: .
D gene: .
V gene: TRBV5-6
J gene: TRBJ2-3
CDR3 protein: CASSITGFTDTQYF
CDR3 DNA: TGTGCCAGCAGCATCACAGGATTCACAGATACGCAGTATTTT

clone size: few
D gene: .
V gene: TRBV5-6
J gene: TRBJ2-5
CDR3 protein: CASSPRTVSGETQYF
CDR3 DNA: TGTGCCAGCAGCCCCCGGACAGTGTCTGGAGAGACCCAGTACTTC

clone size: .
D gene: .
V gene: TRBV12-3/TRBV12-4
J gene: TRBJ2-1
CDR3 protein: CASRLSRAPSSYNEQFF
CDR3 DNA: TGTGCCAGCAGGCTATCCAGGGCTCCCTCTTCCTACAATGAGCAGTTCTTC

clone size: few
D gene: .
V gene: TRBV7-2
J gene: TRBJ1-1
CDR3 protein: CASSLSAWTVNTEAFF
CDR3 DNA: TGTGCCAGCAGCTTATCAGCTTGGACAGTTAACACTGAAGCTTTCTTT

clone size: .
D gene: .
V gene: TRBV6-5
J gene: TRBJ2-1
CDR3 protein: CASSYPSSTGHYEQFF
CDR3 DNA: TGTGCCAGCAGTTACCCCTCAAGCACAGGCCACTACGAGCAGTTCTTC

clone size: .
D gene: TRBD1
V gene: TRBV12-3/TRBV12-4
J gene: TRBJ1-4
CDR3 protein: CASSSGDRGQSNEKLFF
CDR3 DNA: TGTGCCAGCAGTTCCGGGGACAGGGGGCAATCTAATGAAAAACTGTTTTTT

clone size: .
D gene: .
V gene: TRBV20-1
J gene: TRBJ2-7
CDR3 protein: CSARGGNEQYF
CDR3 DNA: TGCAGTGCGCGAGGAGGGAACGAGCAGTACTTC

clone size: .
D gene: .
V gene: TRBV29-1
J gene: TRBJ2-3
CDR3 protein: CSVLVIPDTQYF
CDR3 DNA: TGCAGCGTACTCGTAATCCCAGATACGCAGTATTTT

clone size: .
D gene: .
V gene: TRBV25-1
J gene: TRBJ1-1
CDR3 protein: CASSEAAAIEAFF
CDR3 DNA: TGTGCCAGCAGTGAAGCGGCAGCCATAGAAGCTTTCTTT

clone size: .
D gene: .
V gene: TRBV6-5
J gene: TRBJ1-1
CDR3 protein: CASSPGLVLVNTEAFF
CDR3 DNA: TGTGCCAGCAGTCCCGGGCTGGTTCTAGTGAACACTGAAGCTTTCTTT

clone size: .
D gene: TRBD1
V gene: TRBV25-1
J gene: TRBJ2-5
CDR3 protein: CASSGDRAQETQYF
CDR3 DNA: TGTGCCAGCAGTGGCGACAGGGCACAAGAGACCCAGTACTTC

clone size: once
D gene: TRBD1
V gene: TRBV29-1
J gene: TRBJ1-4
CDR3 protein: CSVGQALNEKLFF
CDR3 DNA: TGCAGCGTCGGACAGGCCCTTAATGAAAAACTGTTTTTT